This TCR beta chain appears in the sequencing data of a study of blood T cell repertoires in COVID-19. Study background: Acute-phase and convalescent COVID-19 samples originated in the United States, Italy and Spain.

The junction had 5 bases not matched to a gene; V was cut back by 2 bases and J by 5 bases. Germline CDR1 and CDR2: MNHEY and SVGAGI. This CDR3 is built from 16 residues. Profiled with immunoSEQ multiplex PCR; TCRdb holds only in-frame clones, not every one. The repertoire holds under 300,000 clones, with 75% to 85% as singletons. The chain is built from TRBV6-5 and TRBJ1-6, with 8 positions matching TRBD1. The sequenced material came from peripheral blood. The clonotype originates from a woman aged 55 to 70 with active or convalescent COVID-19. The CDR3 coding sequence is TGTGCCAGCAGTTACGGCCGACAGGGGCATAATTCACCCCTCCACTTT. Translation: CASSYGRQGHNSPLHF.